A single sample is the source of the 24 T cell receptor beta chains below, sequenced in a study of blood T cell repertoires in COVID-19 (TCRdb year 2020). Receptor amplification or capture employed the immunoSEQ multiplex PCR assay. Sourced from immuneACCESS, this table was stored by TCRdb with only in-frame sequences that have V and J called. A share of the clones is absent; for the studies checked, an unresolved V gene accounts for under half, and the remainder has no known explanation. The sample table shows around 250,000 clones, and roughly 80% are seen once. Jointly, the top ten make up roughly 3.2% of the sample. Sequencing was performed on peripheral blood. Source of these receptors: a woman aged 18-35 years with acute or convalescent COVID-19.

V gene TRBV5-1 combines with J gene TRBJ2-5, with D unclear. The germline V gene encodes CDR1 SGHRS and CDR2 YFSETQ. This CDR3 contains 12 residues. V gave up 4 bases and J gave up 1 base, with 5 bases separating them. The chain's CDR3 is CASSALQETQYF. The DNA of the CDR3 is TGCGCCAGCAGCGCGCTCCAAGAGACCCAGTACTTC.

The chain has TRBV19 and TRBJ2-3, with TRBD2 matching over 8 bases. V was clipped by 5 bases and J by 8 bases; unmatched bases: 6. Per germline, CDR1 LNHDA and CDR2 SQIVND (reference sequence). There are 13 residues in the CDR3. Here the CDR3 DNA reads TGTGCCAGTAGTCCTGGACTAGCTGGTACGCAGTATTTT. Protein product: CASSPGLAGTQYF.

The rearrangement joins TRBV7-6 to TRBJ1-4, with a tentative D call TRBD1 (6 bases). V lost 5 bases, J lost 8 bases, and 18 bases lay in between. Germline V lookup: CDR1 SGHVS, CDR2 FNYEAQ. This CDR3 contains 15 residues. The CDR3 sequence is CASSIGGGAGEKLFF. CDR3 DNA: TGTGCCAGCAGCATAGGCGGGGGGGCAGGGGAAAAACTGTTTTTT.

The table lists this clone with a few counts. CDR3 region: CATSRIQGEGSPLHF. DNA of the CDR3: TGTGCCACCAGCAGAATACAGGGGGAAGGGTCACCCCTCCACTTT. The gene calls are TRBV15 and TRBJ1-6, with 8 bases identical to TRBD1. V gave up 2 bases and J gave up 10 bases; unmatched junction bases: 7. CDR1 is LNHNV and CDR2 is YYDKDF in the germline V gene (reference sequence). CDR3 length equals 15 residues.

This chain links TRBV10-3 with TRBJ1-3; 7 bases match TRBD1. The CDR3 length is 15 residues. Germline assignment: CDR1 ENHRY and CDR2 SYGVKD. V lost 7 bases and J lost 0; bases outside the gene matches: 6. The CDR3 DNA sequence: TGTGCCATCAAGGGACAGTTAAACTCTGGAAACACCATATATTTT. Amino acids: CAIKGQLNSGNTIYF.

A few counts support this clone. The chain recombines TRBV19 with TRBJ1-2; 9 positions agree with TRBD1. After removal of 4 bases from V and 4 bases from J, the junction contained 10 bases not matched to a gene. This CDR3 is built from 16 residues. CDR1 and CDR2 from the germline V gene are LNHDA and SQIVND (reference sequence). The CDR3 nucleotides are TGTGCCAGTAGTACACCGGGACAGGGTGGAGGCTATGGCTACACCTTC. Translation gives CASSTPGQGGGYGYTF.

J is TRBJ1-1 and V is TRBV27, with a weak D call TRBD1 (5 bases). Germline-derived CDR1 and CDR2 are MNHEY and SMNVEV (reference sequence). Trimming removed 6 bases from V and 4 bases from J, with 15 bases in between. The CDR3 spans 14 residues. The CDR3 coding sequence is TGTGCCAGCAGCGTGGGGGGGTTTATCACTGAAGCTTTCTTT. Amino acid sequence: CASSVGGFITEAFF.

The chain links TRBV6-5 to TRBJ1-2, with D tentatively TRBD1 (5 bases). CDR1 is MNHEY and CDR2 is SVGAGI in the germline V gene. V shed 0 bases and J shed 8 bases, with 19 bases lying between them. The CDR3 contains 16 residues. The CDR3 loop reads CASSYSMGGRGSGYTF. CDR3 DNA sequence: TGTGCCAGCAGTTACTCGATGGGAGGGAGGGGCAGCGGCTACACCTTC.

The CDR3 DNA is TGTGCCAGCGCGCCCGGGTCTGGTAATTCACCCCTCCACTTT. Translated, it gives CASAPGSGNSPLHF. The J gene is TRBJ1-6, the V gene TRBV18; D gene ambiguous. Trimming removed 8 bases from V and 6 bases from J, with 14 bases in between. CDR1 is KGHSH and CDR2 is LQKENI in the germline V gene. This CDR3 has 14 amino acids.

The chain combines TRBV19 with TRBJ1-1, with D unclear. The CDR3 sequence is 14 residues long. CDR1 and CDR2 from the germline V gene are LNHDA and SQIVND (reference sequence). V was shortened by 7 bases and J by 4 bases, with 16 bases between the two germline ends. The CDR3 is CASTTGITSTEAFF. Written as DNA, the CDR3 is TGTGCCAGTACCACCGGGATTACAAGCACTGAAGCTTTCTTT.

The chain has TRBV15 and TRBJ2-3, with TRBD2 matching over 10 bases. The CDR3 spans 17 residues. After removal of 7 bases from V and 6 bases from J, the junction contained 16 bases not matched to a gene. In germline, CDR1 is LNHNV, CDR2 YYDKDF (reference sequence). CDR3 in DNA: TGTGCCACCACCAATCGAGGACTAGCGGATCCTCGGGATACGCAGTATTTT. It encodes CATTNRGLADPRDTQYF.

The chain employs TRBV6-2 or TRBV6-3 and TRBJ1-1, with TRBD1 identical over 10 bases. This CDR3 spans 16 amino acids. Germline V gives CDR1 MNHEY, CDR2 SVGEGT. Trimming took 6 bases from V and 4 from J; bases not matched to a gene: 11. CDR3 nucleotide sequence: TGTGCCAGCAGCCAAAGACAGGGGGCGAGGGGCACTGAAGCTTTCTTT. Protein product: CASSQRQGARGTEAFF.

The CDR3 is CASSPGTSGRARYEQYF. In nucleotides, the CDR3 is TGTGCCAGCAGCCCCGGGACTAGCGGGAGGGCCCGGTACGAGCAGTACTTC. The chain carries TRBV13 and TRBJ2-7; 16 bases agree with TRBD2. V lost 5 bases, J lost 4 bases, and 8 bases stayed unmatched. Germline V CDR1 and CDR2: PRHDT, FYEKMQ (reference sequence). CDR3 size: 17 residues. The complete variable domain, with remaining parts taken from reference TRBV13 and TRBJ2-7, reads AAGVIQSPRHLIKEKRETATLKCYPIPRHDTVYWYQQGPGQDPQFLISFYEKMQSDKGSIPDRFSAQQFSDYHSELNMSSLELGDSALYFCASSPGTSGRARYEQYFGPGTRLTVT.

The CDR3 nucleotides are TGCGCCAGCAGCTTGGTCGGGGGGTCGGGGAATTCACCCCTCCACTTT. Protein: CASSLVGGSGNSPLHF. V gene TRBV5-1 combines with J gene TRBJ1-6; the D gene is possibly TRBD1 (5 bases). CDR3 size: 16 residues. V was pared by 0 bases and J by 7 bases, with 14 bases between. Germline V gene sequence: CDR1 SGHRS, CDR2 YFSETQ.

This sequence joins TRBV6-6 and TRBJ1-4; 9 bases fit TRBD1. V lost 2 bases to trimming and J lost 8 bases; unmatched junction nucleotides: 3. This CDR3 has 14 residues. The germline gives CDR1 MNHNY, CDR2 SVGAGI (reference sequence). The CDR3 loop is CASSYGTGIEKLFF. Here the CDR3 DNA reads TGTGCCAGCAGTTACGGGACAGGGATCGAAAAACTGTTTTTT.

CDR3 protein: CASSSTEPSGDTDTQYF. CDR3 nucleotide sequence: TGTGCCAGCAGCTCTACTGAACCTAGCGGGGACACAGATACGCAGTATTTT. The J gene is TRBJ2-3, the V gene TRBV5-6, with TRBD2 matching over 9 bases. The length of the CDR3 is 17 residues. CDR1 is SGHDT, CDR2 YYEEEE, per germline. Losses at the gene ends were 3 bases for V and 2 bases for J; bases not matched to a gene: 10.

The chain carries TRBV18 and TRBJ1-5, with no clear D. The germline gives CDR1 KGHSH, CDR2 LQKENI. The CDR3 has 14 residues. The V gene lost 1 base and the J gene lost 8 bases, with 12 bases spanning the gap. CDR3 nucleotide sequence: TGTGCCAGCTCACCACGTCCCGAAAGCGAGCCCCAGCATTTT. Its protein product is CASSPRPESEPQHF.

This chain uses TRBV6-6 with TRBJ1-1; 8 bases are a match to TRBD1. J gave up 4 bases and V 0 bases, and 7 bases lay outside the gene matches. Germline CDR1 reads MNHNY; CDR2 reads SVGAGI (reference sequence). CDR3 size: 16 residues. CDR3 nucleotides: TGTGCCAGCAGTTACTCGCCGGACAGGGCGGGCACTGAAGCTTTCTTT. Protein sequence: CASSYSPDRAGTEAFF.

The chain couples TRBV11-2 to TRBJ2-1, with D uncertain. The CDR3 spans 14 residues. Per germline, CDR1 SGHAT and CDR2 FQNNGV. Trimming cost V 2 bases and J 4 bases, with 9 bases left between them. DNA for the CDR3: TGTGCCAGCAGCTTATCTCAGACATACAATGAGCAGTTCTTC. This translates into CASSLSQTYNEQFF.

The rearrangement joins TRBV7-2 to TRBJ2-7; a possible D gene is TRBD2 (6 bases). The V gene's germline CDR1 is SGHTA and CDR2 FQGNSA. V was shortened by 1 base and J by 0 bases, with 16 bases between the two germline ends. CDR3 size: 17 residues. CDR3 in amino acids: CASSLVFLATSSYEQYF. The DNA of the CDR3 is TGTGCCAGCAGCTTAGTTTTCCTAGCGACCAGCTCCTACGAGCAGTACTTC.

A single count supports this clone. This chain joins TRBV28 and TRBJ1-2, with TRBD1 identical over 7 bases. The CDR3 length is 12 residues. The V gene end was trimmed by 6 bases and the J gene end by 10 bases; junction bases not matched to a gene: 8. Germline V gene lookup returns CDR1 MDHEN and CDR2 SYDVKM. The CDR3 DNA reads TGTGCCAGCAGGCCGGGACAGCCACCCTACACCTTC. It encodes CASRPGQPPYTF.

This rearrangement joins TRBV10-2 to TRBJ1-5; D unresolved. The CDR3 has 15 residues. The germline V gene has CDR1 WSHSY and CDR2 SAAADI. Trimming left V 0 bases short and J 3 bases short, with 9 bases between. The CDR3 DNA follows: TGCGCCAGCAGTGAGTCGAAGAGTTCCAATCAGCCCCAGCATTTT. Its protein is CASSESKSSNQPQHF.

The V and J genes are TRBV6-2 or TRBV6-3 and TRBJ2-7; 8 nucleotides agree with TRBD1. In germline, CDR1 is MNHEY, CDR2 SVGEGT. V lost 0 bases to trimming and J lost 4 bases; unmatched junction nucleotides: 11. This CDR3 spans 17 amino acids. In DNA, the CDR3 is TGTGCCAGCAGTTACTCAGTCGGACAGGGCGGTAGATACGAGCAGTACTTC. Translating gives CASSYSVGQGGRYEQYF.

This clone was found once. V and J are TRBV27 and TRBJ2-1, with TRBD2 matching 10 bases. The V gene end was trimmed by 5 bases and the J gene end by 0 bases; junction bases not matched to a gene: 13. Germline lookup yields CDR1 MNHEY and CDR2 SMNVEV (reference sequence). There are 19 residues in the CDR3. Here the CDR3 reads CASSPPSYSGRRSYNEQFF. CDR3 DNA sequence: TGTGCCAGCAGTCCCCCAAGTTATAGCGGGAGGCGCTCCTACAATGAGCAGTTCTTC.